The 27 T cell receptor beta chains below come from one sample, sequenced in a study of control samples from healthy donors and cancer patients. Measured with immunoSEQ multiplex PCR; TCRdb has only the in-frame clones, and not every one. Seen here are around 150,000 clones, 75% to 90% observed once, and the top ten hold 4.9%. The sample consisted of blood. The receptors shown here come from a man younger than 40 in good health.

CDR3 bases: TGTGCCAGCAGTGATAACCAGTGGCTTTCGGATGAGCAGTTCTTC. The encoded protein is CASSDNQWLSDEQFF. The chain uses TRBV2 and TRBJ2-1; D ambiguous. Trimming took 3 bases from V and 8 from J, leaving 17 bases between them. The CDR3 runs 15 residues. CDR1 is SNHLY and CDR2 is FYNNEI in the germline V gene. The full variable domain, with the rest looked up from reference TRBV2 and TRBJ2-1, is EPEVTQTPSHQVTQMGQEVILRCVPISNHLYFYWYRQILGQKVEFLVSFYNNEISEKSEIFDDQFSVERPDGSNFTLKIRSTKLEDSAMYFCASSDNQWLSDEQFFGPGTRLTVL.

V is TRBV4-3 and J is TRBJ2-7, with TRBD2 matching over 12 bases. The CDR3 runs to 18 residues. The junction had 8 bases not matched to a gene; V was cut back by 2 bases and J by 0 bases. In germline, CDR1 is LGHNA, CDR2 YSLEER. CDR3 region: CASSQFLAGGLNSYEQYF. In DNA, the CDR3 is TGCGCCAGCAGCCAATTCCTAGCGGGAGGGCTTAACTCCTACGAGCAGTACTTC.

The CDR3, as DNA: TGTGCCAGCAGTTCCGGGACTAACTATGGCTACACCTTC. Its protein product is CASSSGTNYGYTF. The rearrangement uses TRBV28 and TRBJ1-2; unclear D gene. CDR1 is MDHEN and CDR2 is SYDVKM in the germline V gene. Trimming shortened V by 4 bases and J by 0 bases, and 6 bases separated the two germline ends. This CDR3 has 13 residues.

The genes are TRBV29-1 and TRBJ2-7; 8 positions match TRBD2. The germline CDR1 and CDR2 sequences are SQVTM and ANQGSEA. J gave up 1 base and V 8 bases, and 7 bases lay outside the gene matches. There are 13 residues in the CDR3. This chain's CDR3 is CSPGGVLSYEQYF. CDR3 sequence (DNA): TGCAGCCCGGGGGGGGTCTTATCCTACGAGCAGTACTTC.

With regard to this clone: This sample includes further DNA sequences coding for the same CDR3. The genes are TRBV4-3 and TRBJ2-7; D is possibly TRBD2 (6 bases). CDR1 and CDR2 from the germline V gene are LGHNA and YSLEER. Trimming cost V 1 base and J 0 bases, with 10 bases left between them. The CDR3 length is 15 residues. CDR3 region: CASSQVADLSYEQYF. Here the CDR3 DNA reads TGCGCCAGCAGCCAAGTAGCGGACCTCTCCTACGAGCAGTACTTC.

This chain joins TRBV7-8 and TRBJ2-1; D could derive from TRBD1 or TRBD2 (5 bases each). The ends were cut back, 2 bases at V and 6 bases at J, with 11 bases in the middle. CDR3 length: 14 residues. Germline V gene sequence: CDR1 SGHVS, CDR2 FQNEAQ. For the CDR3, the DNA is TGTGCCAGCAGCTTAACTGGGGGAATCAATGAGCAGTTCTTC. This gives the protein CASSLTGGINEQFF. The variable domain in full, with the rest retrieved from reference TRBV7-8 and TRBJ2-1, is GAGVSQSPRYKVAKRGQDVALRCDPISGHVSLFWYQQALGQGPEFLTYFQNEAQLDKSGLPSDRFFAERPEGSVSTLKIQRTQQEDSAVYLCASSLTGGINEQFFGPGTRLTVL.

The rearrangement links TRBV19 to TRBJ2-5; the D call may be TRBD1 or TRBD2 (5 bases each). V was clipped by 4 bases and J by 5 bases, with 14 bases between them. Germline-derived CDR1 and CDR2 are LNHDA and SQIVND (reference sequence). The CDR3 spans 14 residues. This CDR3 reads CASSTRDLGETQYF. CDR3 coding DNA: TGTGCCAGTAGTACCCGGGACCTAGGGGAGACCCAGTACTTC.

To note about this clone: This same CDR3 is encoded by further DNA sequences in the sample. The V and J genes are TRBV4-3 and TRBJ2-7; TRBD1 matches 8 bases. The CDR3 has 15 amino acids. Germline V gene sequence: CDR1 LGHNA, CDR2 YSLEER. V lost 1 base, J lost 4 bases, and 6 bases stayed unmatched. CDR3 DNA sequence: TGCGCCAGCAGCCAAGGGACAGGGAATCCATACGAGCAGTACTTC. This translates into CASSQGTGNPYEQYF.

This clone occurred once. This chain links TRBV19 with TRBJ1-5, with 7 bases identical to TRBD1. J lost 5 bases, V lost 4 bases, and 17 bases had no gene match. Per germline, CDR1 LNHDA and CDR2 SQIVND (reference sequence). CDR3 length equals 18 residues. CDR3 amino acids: CASSRGLNRDSVYQPQHF. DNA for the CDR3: TGTGCCAGTAGTAGGGGGTTAAACCGGGACAGCGTTTATCAGCCCCAGCATTTT.

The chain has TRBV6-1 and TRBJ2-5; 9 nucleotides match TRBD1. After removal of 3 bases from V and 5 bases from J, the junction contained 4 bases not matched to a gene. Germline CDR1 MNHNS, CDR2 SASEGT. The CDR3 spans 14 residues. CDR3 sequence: CASSDGTGWETQYF. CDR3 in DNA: TGTGCCAGCAGTGACGGGACAGGGTGGGAGACCCAGTACTTC.

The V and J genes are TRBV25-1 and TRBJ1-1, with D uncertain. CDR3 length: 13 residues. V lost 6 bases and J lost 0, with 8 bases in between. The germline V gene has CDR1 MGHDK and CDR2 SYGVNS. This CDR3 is CASSQDLNTEAFF. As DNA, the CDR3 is TGTGCCAGCAGCCAAGATTTGAACACTGAAGCTTTCTTT. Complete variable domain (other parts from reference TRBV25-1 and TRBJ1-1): EADIYQTPRYLVIGTGKKITLECSQTMGHDKMYWYQQDPGMELHLIHYSYGVNSTEKGDLSSESTVSRIRTEHFPLTLESARPSHTSQYLCASSQDLNTEAFFGQGTRLTVV.

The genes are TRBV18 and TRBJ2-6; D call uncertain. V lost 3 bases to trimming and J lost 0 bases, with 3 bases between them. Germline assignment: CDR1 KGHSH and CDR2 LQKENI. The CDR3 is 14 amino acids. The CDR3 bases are TGTGCCAGCTCACCTAACTCTGGGGCCAACGTCCTGACTTTC. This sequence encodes CASSPNSGANVLTF.

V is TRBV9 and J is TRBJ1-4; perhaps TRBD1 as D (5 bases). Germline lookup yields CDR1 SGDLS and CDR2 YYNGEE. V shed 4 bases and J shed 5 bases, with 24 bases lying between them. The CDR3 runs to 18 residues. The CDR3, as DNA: TGTGCCAGCAGCCCCGGGACCGTTGGCAGGGTCGCGAATGAAAAACTGTTTTTT. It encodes CASSPGTVGRVANEKLFF.

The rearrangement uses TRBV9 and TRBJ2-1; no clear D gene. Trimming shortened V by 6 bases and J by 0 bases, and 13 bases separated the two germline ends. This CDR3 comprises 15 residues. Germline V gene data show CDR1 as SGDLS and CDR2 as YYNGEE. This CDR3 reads CASNRGSVSYNEQFF. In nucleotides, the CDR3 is TGTGCCAGCAACAGAGGAAGCGTCTCCTACAATGAGCAGTTCTTC.

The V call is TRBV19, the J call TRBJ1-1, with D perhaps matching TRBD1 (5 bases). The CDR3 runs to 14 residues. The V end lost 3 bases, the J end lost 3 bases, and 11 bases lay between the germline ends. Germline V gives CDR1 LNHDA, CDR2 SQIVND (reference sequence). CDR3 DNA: TGTGCCAGTAGTATGACAGCTGGGGACACTGAAGCTTTCTTT. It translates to CASSMTAGDTEAFF.

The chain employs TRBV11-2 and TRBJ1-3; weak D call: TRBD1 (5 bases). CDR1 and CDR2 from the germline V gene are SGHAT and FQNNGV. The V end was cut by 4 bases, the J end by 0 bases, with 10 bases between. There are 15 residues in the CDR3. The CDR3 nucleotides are TGTGCCAGCAGCTCCGGGGGGGACTCTGGAAACACCATATATTTT. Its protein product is CASSSGGDSGNTIYF.

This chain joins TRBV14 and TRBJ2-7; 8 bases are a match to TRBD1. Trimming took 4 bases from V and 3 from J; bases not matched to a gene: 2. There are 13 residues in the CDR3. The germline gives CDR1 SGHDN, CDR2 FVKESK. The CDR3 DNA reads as TGTGCCAGCAGCCGGGACAGGATCTACGAGCAGTACTTC. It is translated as CASSRDRIYEQYF.

CDR3 sequence reads: CASSYLTGYEQYF. The CDR3 nucleotides read TGTGCCAGCAGTTATTTAACTGGTTACGAGCAGTACTTC. The chain uses TRBV6-2 or TRBV6-3 and TRBJ2-7; D not certain. V was cut by 3 bases and J by 4 bases, with 10 bases left in between. CDR3 length: 13 residues. The germline gives CDR1 MNHEY, CDR2 SVGEGT.

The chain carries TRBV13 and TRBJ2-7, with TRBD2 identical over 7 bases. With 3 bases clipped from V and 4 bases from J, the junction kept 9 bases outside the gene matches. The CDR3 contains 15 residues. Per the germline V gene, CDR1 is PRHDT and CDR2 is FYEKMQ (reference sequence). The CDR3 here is CASSFSAGVQYEQYF. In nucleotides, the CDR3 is TGTGCCAGCAGCTTCTCCGCGGGAGTCCAATACGAGCAGTACTTC.

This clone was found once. DNA of the CDR3: TGCGCCAGCAGCCAAGGTTCCGGCAGCTCCTACAATGAGCAGTTCTTC. It yields the protein CASSQGSGSSYNEQFF. The chain recombines TRBV4-1 with TRBJ2-1; D remains ambiguous. The CDR3 sequence is 16 residues long. The germline V and J ends were trimmed by 1 base and 0 bases, with 10 bases remaining between them. The germline V gene encodes CDR1 MGHRA and CDR2 YSYEKL.

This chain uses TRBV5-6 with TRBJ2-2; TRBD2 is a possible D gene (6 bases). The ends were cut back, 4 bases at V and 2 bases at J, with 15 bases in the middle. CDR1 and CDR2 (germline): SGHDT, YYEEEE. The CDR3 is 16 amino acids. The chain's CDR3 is CASSPYLSGNTGELFF. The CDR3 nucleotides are TGTGCCAGCAGCCCCTACCTTAGCGGAAACACCGGGGAGCTGTTTTTT. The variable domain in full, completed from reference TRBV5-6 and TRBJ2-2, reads DAGVTQSPTHLIKTRGQQVTLRCSPKSGHDTVSWYQQALGQGPQFIFQYYEEEERQRGNFPDRFSGHQFPNYSSELNVNALLLGDSALYLCASSPYLSGNTGELFFGEGSRLTVL.

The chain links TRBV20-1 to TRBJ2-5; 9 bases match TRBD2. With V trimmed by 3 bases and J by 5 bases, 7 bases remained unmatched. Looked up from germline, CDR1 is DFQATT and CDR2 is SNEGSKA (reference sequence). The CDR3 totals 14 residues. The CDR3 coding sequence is TGCAGTGCTAGTATAGCGGGAGTACCTGAGACCCAGTACTTC. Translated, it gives CSASIAGVPETQYF.

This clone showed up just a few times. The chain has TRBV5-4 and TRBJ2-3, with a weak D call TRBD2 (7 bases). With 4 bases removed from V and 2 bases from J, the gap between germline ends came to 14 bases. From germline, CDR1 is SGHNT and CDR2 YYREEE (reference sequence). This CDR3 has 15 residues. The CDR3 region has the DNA TGTGCCAGCAGCGGTGCGGGGGCGCTCACAGATACGCAGTATTTT. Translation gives CASSGAGALTDTQYF. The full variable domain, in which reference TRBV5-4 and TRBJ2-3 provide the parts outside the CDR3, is ETGVTQSPTHLIKTRGQQVTLRCSSQSGHNTVSWYQQALGQGPQFIFQYYREEENGRGNFPPRFSGLQFPNYSSELNVNALELDDSALYLCASSGAGALTDTQYFGPGTRLTVL.

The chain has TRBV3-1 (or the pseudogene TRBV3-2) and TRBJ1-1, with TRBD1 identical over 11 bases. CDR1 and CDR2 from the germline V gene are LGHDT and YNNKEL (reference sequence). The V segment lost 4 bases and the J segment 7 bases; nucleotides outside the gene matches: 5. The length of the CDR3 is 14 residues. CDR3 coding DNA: TGTGCCAGCAGCCCCAGGGACAGGGGGTTTGAAGCTTTCTTT. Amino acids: CASSPRDRGFEAFF.

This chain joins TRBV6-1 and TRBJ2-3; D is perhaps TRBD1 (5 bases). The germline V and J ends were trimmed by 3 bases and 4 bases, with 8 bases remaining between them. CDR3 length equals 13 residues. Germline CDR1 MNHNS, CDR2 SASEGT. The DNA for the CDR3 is TGTGCCAGCAGTGACAGGGTCGCAGATACGCAGTATTTT. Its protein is CASSDRVADTQYF.

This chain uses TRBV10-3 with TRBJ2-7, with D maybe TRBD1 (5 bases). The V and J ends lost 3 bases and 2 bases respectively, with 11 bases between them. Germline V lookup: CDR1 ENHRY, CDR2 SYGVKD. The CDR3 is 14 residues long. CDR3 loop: CAISDRTPPYEQYF. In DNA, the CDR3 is TGTGCCATCAGTGACCGGACACCTCCCTACGAGCAGTACTTC.

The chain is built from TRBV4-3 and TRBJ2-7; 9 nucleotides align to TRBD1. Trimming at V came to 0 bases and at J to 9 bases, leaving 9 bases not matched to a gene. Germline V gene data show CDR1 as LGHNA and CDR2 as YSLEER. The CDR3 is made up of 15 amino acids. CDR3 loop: CASSQDPGQGGVQYF. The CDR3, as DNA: TGCGCCAGCAGCCAAGATCCGGGACAGGGCGGTGTGCAGTACTTC.